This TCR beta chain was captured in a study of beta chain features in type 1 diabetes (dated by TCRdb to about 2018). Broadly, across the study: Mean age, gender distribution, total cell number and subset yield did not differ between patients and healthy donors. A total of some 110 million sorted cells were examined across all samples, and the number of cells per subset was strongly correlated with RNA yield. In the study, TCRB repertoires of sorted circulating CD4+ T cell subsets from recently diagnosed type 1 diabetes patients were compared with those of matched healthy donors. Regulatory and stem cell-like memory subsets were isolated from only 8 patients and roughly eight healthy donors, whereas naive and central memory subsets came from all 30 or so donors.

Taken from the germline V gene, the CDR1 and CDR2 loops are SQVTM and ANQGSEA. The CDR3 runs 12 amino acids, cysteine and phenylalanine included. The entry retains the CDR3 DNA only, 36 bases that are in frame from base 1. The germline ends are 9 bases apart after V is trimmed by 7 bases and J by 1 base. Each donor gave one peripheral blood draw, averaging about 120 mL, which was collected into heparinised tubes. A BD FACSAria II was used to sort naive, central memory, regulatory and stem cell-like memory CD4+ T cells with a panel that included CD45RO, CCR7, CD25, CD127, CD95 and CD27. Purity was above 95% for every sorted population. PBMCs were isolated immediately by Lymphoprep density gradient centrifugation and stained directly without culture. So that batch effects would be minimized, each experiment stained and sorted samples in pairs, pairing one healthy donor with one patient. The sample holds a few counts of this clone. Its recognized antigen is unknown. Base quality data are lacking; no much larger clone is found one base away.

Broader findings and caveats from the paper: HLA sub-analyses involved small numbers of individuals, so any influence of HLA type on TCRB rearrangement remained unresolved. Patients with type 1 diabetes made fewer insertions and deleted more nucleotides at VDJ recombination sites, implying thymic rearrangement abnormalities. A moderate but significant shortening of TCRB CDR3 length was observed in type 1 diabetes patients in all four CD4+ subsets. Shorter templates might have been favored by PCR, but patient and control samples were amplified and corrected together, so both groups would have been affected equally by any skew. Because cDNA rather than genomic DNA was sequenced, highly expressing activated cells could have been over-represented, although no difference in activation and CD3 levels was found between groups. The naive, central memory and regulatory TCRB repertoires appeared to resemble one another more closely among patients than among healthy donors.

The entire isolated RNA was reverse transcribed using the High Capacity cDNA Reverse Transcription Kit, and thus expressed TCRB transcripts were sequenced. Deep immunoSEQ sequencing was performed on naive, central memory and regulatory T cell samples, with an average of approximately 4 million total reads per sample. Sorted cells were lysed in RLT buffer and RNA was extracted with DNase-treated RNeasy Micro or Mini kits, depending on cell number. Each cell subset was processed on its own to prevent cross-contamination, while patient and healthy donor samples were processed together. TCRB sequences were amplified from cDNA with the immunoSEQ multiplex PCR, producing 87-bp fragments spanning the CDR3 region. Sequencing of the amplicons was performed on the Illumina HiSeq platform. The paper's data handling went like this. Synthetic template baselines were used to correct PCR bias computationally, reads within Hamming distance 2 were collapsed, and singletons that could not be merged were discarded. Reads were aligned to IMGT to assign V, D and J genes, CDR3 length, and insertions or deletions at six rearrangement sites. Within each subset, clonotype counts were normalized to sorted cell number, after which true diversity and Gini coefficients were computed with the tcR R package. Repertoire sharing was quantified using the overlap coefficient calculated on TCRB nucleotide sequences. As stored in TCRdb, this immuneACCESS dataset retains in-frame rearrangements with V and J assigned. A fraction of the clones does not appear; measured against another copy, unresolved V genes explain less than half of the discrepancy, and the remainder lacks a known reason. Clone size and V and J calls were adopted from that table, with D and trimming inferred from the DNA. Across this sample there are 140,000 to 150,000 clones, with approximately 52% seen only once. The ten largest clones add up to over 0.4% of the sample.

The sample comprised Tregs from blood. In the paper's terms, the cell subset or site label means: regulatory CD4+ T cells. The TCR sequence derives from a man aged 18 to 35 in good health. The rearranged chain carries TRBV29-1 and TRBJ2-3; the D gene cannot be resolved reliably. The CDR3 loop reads CSADTRTDTQYF. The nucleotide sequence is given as TGCAGCGCTGATACTCGCACAGATACGCAGTATTTT.